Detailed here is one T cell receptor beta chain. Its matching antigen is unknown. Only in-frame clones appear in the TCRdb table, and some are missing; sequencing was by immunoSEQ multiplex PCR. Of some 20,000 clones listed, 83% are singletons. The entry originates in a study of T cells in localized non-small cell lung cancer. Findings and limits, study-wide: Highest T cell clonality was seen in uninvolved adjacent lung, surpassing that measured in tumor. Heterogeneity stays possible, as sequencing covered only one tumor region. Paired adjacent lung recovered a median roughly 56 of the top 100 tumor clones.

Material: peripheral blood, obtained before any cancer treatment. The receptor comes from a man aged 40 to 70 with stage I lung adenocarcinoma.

CDR3: CASSLDDAGEEETQYF. In DNA, the CDR3 is TGTGCCAGCAGCTTAGATGACGCGGGGGAGGAAGAGACCCAGTACTTC. This sequence joins TRBV11-1 and TRBJ2-5, with 7 bases matching TRBD2. V lost 1 base, J lost 3 bases, and 8 bases stayed unmatched. The CDR3 is 16 residues long. Germline lookup yields CDR1 SGHAT and CDR2 FQDESV (reference sequence).